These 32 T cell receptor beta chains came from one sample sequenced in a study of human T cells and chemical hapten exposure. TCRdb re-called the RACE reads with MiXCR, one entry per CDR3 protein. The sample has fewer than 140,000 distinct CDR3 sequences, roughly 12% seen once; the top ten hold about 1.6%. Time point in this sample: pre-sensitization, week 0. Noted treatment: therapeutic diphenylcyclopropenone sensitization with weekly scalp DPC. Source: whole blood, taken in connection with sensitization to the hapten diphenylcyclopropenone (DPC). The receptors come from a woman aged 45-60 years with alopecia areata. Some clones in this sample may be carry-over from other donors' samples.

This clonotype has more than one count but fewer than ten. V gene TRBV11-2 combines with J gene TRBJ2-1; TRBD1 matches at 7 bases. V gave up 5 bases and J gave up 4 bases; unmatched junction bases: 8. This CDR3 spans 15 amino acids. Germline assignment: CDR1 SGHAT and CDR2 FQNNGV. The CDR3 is CASSPETGNYNEQFF. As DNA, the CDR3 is TGTGCCAGCAGCCCCGAGACAGGGAATTACAATGAGCAGTTCTTC.

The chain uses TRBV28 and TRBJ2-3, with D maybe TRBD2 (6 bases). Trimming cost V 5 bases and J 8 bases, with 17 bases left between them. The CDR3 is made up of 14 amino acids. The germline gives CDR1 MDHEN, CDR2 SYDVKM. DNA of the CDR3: TGTGCCAGCAGTCTACGGGACTCCCGAGTTACGCAGTATTTT. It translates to CASSLRDSRVTQYF.

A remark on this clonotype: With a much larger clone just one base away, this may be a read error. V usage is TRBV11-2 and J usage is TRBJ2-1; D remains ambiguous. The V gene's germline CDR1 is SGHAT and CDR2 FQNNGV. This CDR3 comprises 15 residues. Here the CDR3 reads CVSIEASMGLQEQFF. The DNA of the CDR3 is TGTGTCAGCATCGAGGCTTCGATGGGCCTCCAGGAGCAGTTCTTC.

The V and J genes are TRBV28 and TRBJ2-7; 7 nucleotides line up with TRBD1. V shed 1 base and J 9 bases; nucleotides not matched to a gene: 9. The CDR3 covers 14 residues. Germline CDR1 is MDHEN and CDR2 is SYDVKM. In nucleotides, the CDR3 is TGTGCCAGCAGTTTATTACCCTCAGGGGGTGCGCAGTACTTC. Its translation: CASSLLPSGGAQYF.

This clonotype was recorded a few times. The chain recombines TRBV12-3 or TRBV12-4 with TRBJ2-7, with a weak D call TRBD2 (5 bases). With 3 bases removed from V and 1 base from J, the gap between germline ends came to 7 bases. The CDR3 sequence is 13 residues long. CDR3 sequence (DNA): TGTGCCAGCAGTTTTGGGGAGTCCTACGAGCAGTACTTC. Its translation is CASSFGESYEQYF.

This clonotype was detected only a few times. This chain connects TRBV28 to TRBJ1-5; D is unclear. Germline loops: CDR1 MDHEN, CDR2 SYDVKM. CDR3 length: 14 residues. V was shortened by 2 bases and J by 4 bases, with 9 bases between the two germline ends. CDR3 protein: CASSLNGLNQPQHF. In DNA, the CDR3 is TGTGCCAGCAGTTTAAACGGACTAAATCAGCCCCAGCATTTT.

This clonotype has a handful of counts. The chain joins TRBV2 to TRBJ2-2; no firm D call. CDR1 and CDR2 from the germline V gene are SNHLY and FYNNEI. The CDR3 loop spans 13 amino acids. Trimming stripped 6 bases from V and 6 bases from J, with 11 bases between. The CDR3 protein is CASRVQTPGELFF. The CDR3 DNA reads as TGTGCCAGCAGGGTACAAACCCCCGGGGAGCTGTTTTTT.

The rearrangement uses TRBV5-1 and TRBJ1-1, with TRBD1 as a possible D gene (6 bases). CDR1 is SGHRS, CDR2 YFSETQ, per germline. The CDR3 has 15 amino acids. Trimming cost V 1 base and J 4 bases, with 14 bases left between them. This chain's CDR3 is CASSLNGGRGTEAFF. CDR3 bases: TGCGCCAGCAGCTTGAACGGGGGGCGCGGCACTGAAGCTTTCTTT.

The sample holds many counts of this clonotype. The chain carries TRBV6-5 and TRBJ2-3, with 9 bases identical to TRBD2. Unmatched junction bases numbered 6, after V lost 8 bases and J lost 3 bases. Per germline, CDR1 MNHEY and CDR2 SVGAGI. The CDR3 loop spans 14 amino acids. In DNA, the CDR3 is TGTGCCAGCCGTCGTAGCGGGAGTACAGATACGCAGTATTTT. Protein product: CASRRSGSTDTQYF.

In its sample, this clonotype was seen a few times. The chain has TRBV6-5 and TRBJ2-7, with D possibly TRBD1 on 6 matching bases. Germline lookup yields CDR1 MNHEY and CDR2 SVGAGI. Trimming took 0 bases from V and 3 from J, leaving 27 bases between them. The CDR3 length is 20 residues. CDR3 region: CASSYSMVVQGTALGYEQYF. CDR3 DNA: TGTGCCAGCAGTTACTCGATGGTAGTACAGGGCACAGCCCTCGGCTACGAGCAGTACTTC.

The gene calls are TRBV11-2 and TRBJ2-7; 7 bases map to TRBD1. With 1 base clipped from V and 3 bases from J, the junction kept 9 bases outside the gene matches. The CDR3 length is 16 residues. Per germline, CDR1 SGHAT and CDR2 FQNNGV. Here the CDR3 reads CASSLVEGAGLYEQYF. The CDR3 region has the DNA TGTGCCAGCAGCTTAGTCGAGGGGGCTGGTCTCTACGAGCAGTACTTC.

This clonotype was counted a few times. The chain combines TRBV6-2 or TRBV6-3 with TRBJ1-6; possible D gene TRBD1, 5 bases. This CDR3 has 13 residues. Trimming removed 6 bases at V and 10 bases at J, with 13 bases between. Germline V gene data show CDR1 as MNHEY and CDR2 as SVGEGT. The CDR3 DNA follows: TGTGCCAGCAGCCCTGGGACGAACTCACCCCTCCACTTT. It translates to CASSPGTNSPLHF.

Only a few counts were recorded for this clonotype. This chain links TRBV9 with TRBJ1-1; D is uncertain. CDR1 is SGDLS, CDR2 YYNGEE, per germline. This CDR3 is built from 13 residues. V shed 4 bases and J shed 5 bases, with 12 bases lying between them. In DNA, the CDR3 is TGTGCCAGCAGCCCCCTCCGGCTGACTGAAGCTTTCTTT. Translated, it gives CASSPLRLTEAFF.

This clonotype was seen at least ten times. The CDR3 is CASTGQGESPLHF. In DNA form, the CDR3 reads TGTGCCAGCACGGGACAGGGAGAATCACCCCTCCACTTT. This chain uses TRBV28 with TRBJ1-6; 9 positions match TRBD1. The germline V gene encodes CDR1 MDHEN and CDR2 SYDVKM. The V gene end was trimmed by 7 bases and the J gene end by 10 bases; junction bases not matched to a gene: 5. This CDR3 comprises 13 residues.

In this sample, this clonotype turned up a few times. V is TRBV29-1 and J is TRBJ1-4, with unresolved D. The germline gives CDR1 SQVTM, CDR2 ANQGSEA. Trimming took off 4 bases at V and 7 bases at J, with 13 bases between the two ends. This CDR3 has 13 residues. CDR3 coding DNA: TGCAGCGTTGGGGCGGTCCTTAGTGAAAAACTGTTTTTT. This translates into CSVGAVLSEKLFF. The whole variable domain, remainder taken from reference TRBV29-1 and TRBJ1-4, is SAVISQKPSRDICQRGTSLTIQCQVDSQVTMMFWYRQQPGQSLTLIATANQGSEATYESGFVIDKFPISRPNLTFSTLTVSNMSPEDSSIYLCSVGAVLSEKLFFGSGTQLSVL.

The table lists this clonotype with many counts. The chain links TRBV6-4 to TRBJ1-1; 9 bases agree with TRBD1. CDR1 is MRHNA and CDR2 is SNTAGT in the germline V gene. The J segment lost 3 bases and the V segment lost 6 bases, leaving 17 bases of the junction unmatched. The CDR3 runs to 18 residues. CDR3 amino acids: CASSRTGQGVGTDTEAFF. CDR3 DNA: TGTGCCAGCAGCCGCACGGGACAGGGTGTTGGGACGGACACTGAAGCTTTCTTT.

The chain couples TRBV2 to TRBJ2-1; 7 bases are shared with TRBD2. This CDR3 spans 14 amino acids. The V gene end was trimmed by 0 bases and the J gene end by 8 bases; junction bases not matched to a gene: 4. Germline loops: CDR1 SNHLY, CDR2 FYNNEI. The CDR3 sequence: CASSEAGGPYEQFF. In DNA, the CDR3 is TGTGCCAGCAGTGAAGCGGGAGGGCCCTATGAGCAGTTCTTC.

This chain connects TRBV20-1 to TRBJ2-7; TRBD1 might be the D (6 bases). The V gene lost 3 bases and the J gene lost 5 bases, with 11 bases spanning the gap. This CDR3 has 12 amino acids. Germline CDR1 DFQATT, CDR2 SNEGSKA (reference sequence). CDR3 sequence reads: CSARSDSHEQYF. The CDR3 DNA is TGCAGTGCTAGGTCGGACAGCCACGAGCAGTACTTC.

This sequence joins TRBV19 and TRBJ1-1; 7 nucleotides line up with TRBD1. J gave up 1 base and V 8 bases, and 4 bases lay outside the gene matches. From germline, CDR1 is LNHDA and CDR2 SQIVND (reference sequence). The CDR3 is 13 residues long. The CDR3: CASRGTENTEAFF. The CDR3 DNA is TGTGCCAGTCGCGGGACAGAGAACACTGAAGCTTTCTTT.

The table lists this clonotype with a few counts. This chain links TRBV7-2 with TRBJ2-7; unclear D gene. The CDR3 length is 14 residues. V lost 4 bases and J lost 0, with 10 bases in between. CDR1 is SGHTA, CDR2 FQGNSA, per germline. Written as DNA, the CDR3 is TGTGCCAGCAGCTCAGAGTTCTCCTCCTACGAGCAGTACTTC. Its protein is CASSSEFSSYEQYF.

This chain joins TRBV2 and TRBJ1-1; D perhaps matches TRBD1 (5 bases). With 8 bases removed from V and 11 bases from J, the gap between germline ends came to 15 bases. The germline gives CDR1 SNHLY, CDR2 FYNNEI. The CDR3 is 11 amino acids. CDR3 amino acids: CASRGVQTAFF. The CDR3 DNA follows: TGTGCCAGCCGGGGGGTGCAGACTGCTTTCTTT. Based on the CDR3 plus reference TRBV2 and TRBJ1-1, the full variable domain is EPEVTQTPSHQVTQMGQEVILRCVPISNHLYFYWYRQILGQKVEFLVSFYNNEISEKSEIFDDQFSVERPDGSNFTLKIRSTKLEDSAMYFCASRGVQTAFFGQGTRLTVV.

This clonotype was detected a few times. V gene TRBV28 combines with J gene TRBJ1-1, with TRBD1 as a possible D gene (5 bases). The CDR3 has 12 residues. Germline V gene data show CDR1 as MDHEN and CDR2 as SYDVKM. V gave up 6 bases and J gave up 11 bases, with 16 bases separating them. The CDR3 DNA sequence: TGTGCCAGCAGACCCTATGGGGGGTGGGCTTTCTTT. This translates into CASRPYGGWAFF.

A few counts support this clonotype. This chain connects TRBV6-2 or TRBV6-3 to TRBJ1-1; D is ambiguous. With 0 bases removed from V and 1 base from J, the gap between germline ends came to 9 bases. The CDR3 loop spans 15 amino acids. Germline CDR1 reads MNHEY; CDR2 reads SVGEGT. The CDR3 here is CASSYSRPTNTEAFF. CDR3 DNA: TGTGCCAGCAGTTACTCGAGACCAACGAACACTGAAGCTTTCTTT.

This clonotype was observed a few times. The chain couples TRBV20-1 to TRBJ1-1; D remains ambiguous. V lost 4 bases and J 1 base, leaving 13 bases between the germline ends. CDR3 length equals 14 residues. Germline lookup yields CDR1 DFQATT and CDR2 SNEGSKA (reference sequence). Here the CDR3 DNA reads TGCAGTGCTATGGAAAACAGCCGGAACACTGAAGCTTTCTTT. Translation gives CSAMENSRNTEAFF.

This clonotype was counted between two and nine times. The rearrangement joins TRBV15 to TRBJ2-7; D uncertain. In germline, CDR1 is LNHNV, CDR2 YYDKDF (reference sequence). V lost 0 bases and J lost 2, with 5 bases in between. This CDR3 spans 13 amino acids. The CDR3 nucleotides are TGTGCCACCAGCAGAGAGCCCGCCTACGAGCAGTACTTC. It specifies CATSREPAYEQYF.

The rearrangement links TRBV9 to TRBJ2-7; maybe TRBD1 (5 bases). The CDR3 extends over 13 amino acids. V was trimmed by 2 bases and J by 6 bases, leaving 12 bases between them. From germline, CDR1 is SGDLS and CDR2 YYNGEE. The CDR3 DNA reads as TGTGCCAGCAGCGTCGACAGTGGACGCGAGCAGTACTTC. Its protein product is CASSVDSGREQYF.

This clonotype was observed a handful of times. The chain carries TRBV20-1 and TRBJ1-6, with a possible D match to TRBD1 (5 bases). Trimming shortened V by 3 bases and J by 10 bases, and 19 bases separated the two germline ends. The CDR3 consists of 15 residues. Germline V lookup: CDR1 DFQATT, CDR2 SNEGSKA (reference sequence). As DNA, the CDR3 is TGCAGTGCTAGGAGTCCCGGGGCCCCCTGGTCACCCCTCCACTTT. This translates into CSARSPGAPWSPLHF.

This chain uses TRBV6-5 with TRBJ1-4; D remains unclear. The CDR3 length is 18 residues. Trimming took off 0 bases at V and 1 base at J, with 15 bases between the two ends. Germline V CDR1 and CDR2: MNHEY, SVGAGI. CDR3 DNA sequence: TGTGCCAGCAGTTACTCAAGGAGGAGGGCTTTAACTAATGAAAAACTGTTTTTT. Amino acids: CASSYSRRRALTNEKLFF.

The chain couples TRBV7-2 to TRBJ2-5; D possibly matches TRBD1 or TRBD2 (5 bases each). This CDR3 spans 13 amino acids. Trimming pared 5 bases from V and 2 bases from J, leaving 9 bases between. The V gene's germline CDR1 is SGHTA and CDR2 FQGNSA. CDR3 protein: CASSRDRQETQYF. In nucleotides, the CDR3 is TGTGCCAGCAGCCGGGACCGGCAAGAGACCCAGTACTTC.

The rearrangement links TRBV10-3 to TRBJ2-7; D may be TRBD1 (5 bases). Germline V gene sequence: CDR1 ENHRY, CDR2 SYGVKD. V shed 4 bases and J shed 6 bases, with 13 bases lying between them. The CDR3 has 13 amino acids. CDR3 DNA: TGTGCCATCAGTGCGGACATGAAGGGCGAGCAGTACTTC. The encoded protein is CAISADMKGEQYF.

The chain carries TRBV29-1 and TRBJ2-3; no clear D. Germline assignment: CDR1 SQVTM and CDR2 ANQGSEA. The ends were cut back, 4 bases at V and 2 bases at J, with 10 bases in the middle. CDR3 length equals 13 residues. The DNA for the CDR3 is TGCAGCGTTGGGCAGAAGCTCACAGATACGCAGTATTTT. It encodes CSVGQKLTDTQYF.

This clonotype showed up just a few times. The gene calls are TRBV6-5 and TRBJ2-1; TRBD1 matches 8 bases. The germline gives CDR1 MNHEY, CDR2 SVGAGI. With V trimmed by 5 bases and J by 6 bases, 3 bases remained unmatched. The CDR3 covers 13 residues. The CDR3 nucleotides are TGTGCCAGCAGTAGCAGGGGGCGCAATGAGCAGTTCTTC. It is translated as CASSSRGRNEQFF.